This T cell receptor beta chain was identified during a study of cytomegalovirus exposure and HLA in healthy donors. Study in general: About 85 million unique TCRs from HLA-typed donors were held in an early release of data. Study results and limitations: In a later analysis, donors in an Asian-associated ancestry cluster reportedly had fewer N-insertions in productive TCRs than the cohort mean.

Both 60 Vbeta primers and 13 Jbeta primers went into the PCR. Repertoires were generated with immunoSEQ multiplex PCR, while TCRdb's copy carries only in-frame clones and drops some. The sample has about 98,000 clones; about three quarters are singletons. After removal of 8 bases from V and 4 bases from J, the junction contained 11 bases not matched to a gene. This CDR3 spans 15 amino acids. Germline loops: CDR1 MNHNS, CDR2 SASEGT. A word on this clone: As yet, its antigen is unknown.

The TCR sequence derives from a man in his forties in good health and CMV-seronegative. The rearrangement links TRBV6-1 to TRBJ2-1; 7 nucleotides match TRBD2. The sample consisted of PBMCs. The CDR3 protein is CASGSSGVEYNEQFF. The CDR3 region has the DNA TGTGCCAGCGGAAGCAGCGGGGTAGAATACAATGAGCAGTTCTTC.